What follows are 32 T cell receptor beta chains derived from one specimen sequenced in a study of blood T cell repertoires in COVID-19. The repertoire was sequenced with immunoSEQ multiplex PCR; TCRdb's copy has only in-frame clones and lacks some. The table has roughly 270,000 clones, over 75% seen once. Material: peripheral blood. The receptors come from a man between 50 and 59 years old with active or convalescent COVID-19.

In its sample, this clone was seen once. The V gene is TRBV6-4, the J gene TRBJ2-6; D might be TRBD1 (5 bases). CDR1 is MRHNA and CDR2 is SNTAGT in the germline V gene. The CDR3 covers 17 residues. V was pared by 6 bases and J by 0 bases, with 15 bases between. The CDR3 nucleotides are TGTGCCAGCAGGAGACAGCCTACAAGCTCTGGGGCCAACGTCCTGACTTTC. This codes for CASRRQPTSSGANVLTF.

The chain links TRBV13 to TRBJ1-2; 8 nucleotides agree with TRBD1. V gave up 3 bases and J gave up 4 bases; unmatched junction bases: 4. CDR1 and CDR2 (germline): PRHDT, FYEKMQ (reference sequence). This CDR3 comprises 14 residues. The CDR3 spells CASSFGQGAYGYTF. In DNA, the CDR3 is TGTGCCAGCAGCTTCGGACAGGGCGCCTATGGCTACACCTTC.

This clone was picked up a small number of times. The CDR3 region has the DNA TGTGCTAGTGGTTTGAGGGAGTGGACAGATACGCAGTATTTT. This encodes CASGLREWTDTQYF. The chain recombines TRBV12-5 with TRBJ2-3; D is perhaps TRBD2 (5 bases). This CDR3 is built from 14 residues. Between the trimmed V and J ends, which lost 2 bases and 3 bases, there was a span of 9 bases. CDR1 and CDR2 (germline): LGHNT, FRNRAP.

The chain has TRBV11-2 and TRBJ2-1, with a tentative D call TRBD2 (6 bases). CDR3 length: 14 amino acids. Germline CDR1 SGHAT, CDR2 FQNNGV. V was clipped by 3 bases and J by 7 bases, with 13 bases between them. CDR3 DNA sequence: TGTGCCAGCAGCTTTTGGTTAGCGGCAAATGAGCAGTTCTTC. It is translated as CASSFWLAANEQFF.

The V call is TRBV5-4, the J call TRBJ2-7; maybe TRBD2 (6 bases). The length of the CDR3 is 16 residues. The germline V gene has CDR1 SGHNT and CDR2 YYREEE (reference sequence). V lost 0 bases and J lost 2, with 15 bases in between. The CDR3 is CASSLVGDSSAYEQYF. CDR3 bases: TGTGCCAGCAGCTTGGTAGGGGACTCTTCGGCCTACGAGCAGTACTTC.

The rearrangement uses TRBV4-1 and TRBJ2-5; D perhaps matches TRBD2 (6 bases). The CDR3 is 16 amino acids. Germline V lookup: CDR1 MGHRA, CDR2 YSYEKL. V lost 0 bases and J 2 bases, leaving 13 bases between the germline ends. The CDR3, as DNA: TGCGCCAGCAGCCAAGATTCAGCGGGTGGACAAGAGACCCAGTACTTC. Its protein is CASSQDSAGGQETQYF.

The chain recombines TRBV18 with TRBJ1-2; weak D call: TRBD1 (5 bases). Trimming cost V 3 bases and J 1 base, with 12 bases left between them. The CDR3 has 15 amino acids. From germline, CDR1 is KGHSH and CDR2 LQKENI. The chain's CDR3 is CASSPGGRGNYGYTF. The CDR3 DNA reads TGTGCCAGCTCACCTGGGGGGAGAGGTAACTATGGCTACACCTTC.

The chain recombines TRBV5-4 with TRBJ2-3, with D perhaps TRBD1 (5 bases). The CDR3 is 17 residues long. Trimming took 1 base from V and 2 from J, leaving 17 bases between them. Germline V gene lookup returns CDR1 SGHNT and CDR2 YYREEE (reference sequence). The CDR3 nucleotides are TGTGCCAGCAGCTTGTCCGGTGGGGCTTCCCTCACAGATACGCAGTATTTT. As protein: CASSLSGGASLTDTQYF.

The CDR3 DNA follows: TGTGCCTACAACCGTAACACTGAAGCTTTCTTT. This translates into CAYNRNTEAFF. The rearrangement joins TRBV30 to TRBJ1-1; D remains unclear. This CDR3 comprises 11 residues. V lost 7 bases, J lost 2 bases, and 8 bases lay in between. Per the germline V gene, CDR1 is GTSNPN and CDR2 is SVGIG (reference sequence).

This clone was picked up a small number of times. The V gene is TRBV7-6, the J gene TRBJ2-1; 9 bases line up with TRBD2. The CDR3 totals 15 residues. The junction had 5 bases not matched to a gene; V was cut back by 1 base and J by 7 bases. Germline CDR1 and CDR2: SGHVS and FNYEAQ. CDR3 residues: CASSLVNLAGNEQFF. The CDR3 DNA follows: TGTGCCAGCAGCTTAGTAAACCTAGCGGGAAATGAGCAGTTCTTC. Full variable domain (outside the CDR3, taken from reference TRBV7-6 and TRBJ2-1): GAGVSQSPRYKVTKRGQDVALRCDPISGHVSLYWYRQALGQGPEFLTYFNYEAQQDKSGLPNDRFSAERPEGSISTLTIQRTEQRDSAMYRCASSLVNLAGNEQFFGPGTRLTVL.

The chain employs TRBV6-5 and TRBJ1-2; D not certain. The V end was cut by 8 bases, the J end by 5 bases, with 15 bases between. The CDR3 is made up of 13 amino acids. Germline CDR1 and CDR2: MNHEY and SVGAGI. In DNA, the CDR3 is TGTGCCAGCGCGGGTCGAGGACCTTATGGCTACACCTTC. This gives the protein CASAGRGPYGYTF.

The chain is built from TRBV4-1 and TRBJ2-7, with D tentatively TRBD2 (5 bases). Trimming removed 0 bases at V and 2 bases at J, with 17 bases between. CDR1 and CDR2 from the germline V gene are MGHRA and YSYEKL. The CDR3 has 17 residues. CDR3 in amino acids: CASSQDHAAANTYEQYF. The CDR3 DNA follows: TGCGCCAGCAGCCAAGATCACGCAGCGGCCAATACCTACGAGCAGTACTTC.

The V call is TRBV19, the J call TRBJ1-5; no definite D call. From germline, CDR1 is LNHDA and CDR2 SQIVND (reference sequence). This CDR3 region has 13 residues. V was pared by 6 bases and J by 2 bases, with 8 bases between. CDR3 sequence reads: CASREQRNQPQHF. As DNA, the CDR3 is TGTGCCAGTAGGGAGCAGCGCAATCAGCCCCAGCATTTT.

The chain recombines TRBV28 with TRBJ1-4; tentatively, D is TRBD1 (6 bases). The germline V gene encodes CDR1 MDHEN and CDR2 SYDVKM. This CDR3 comprises 13 residues. The V end lost 7 bases, the J end lost 4 bases, and 10 bases lay between the germline ends. CDR3 coding DNA: TGTGCCAGCAAGGGACACAATAATGAAAAACTGTTTTTT. This encodes CASKGHNNEKLFF.

The chain uses TRBV27 and TRBJ2-7; perhaps TRBD2 as D (6 bases). Germline-derived CDR1 and CDR2 are MNHEY and SMNVEV (reference sequence). There are 14 residues in the CDR3. V lost 2 bases and J lost 4, with 12 bases in between. The CDR3 is CASSLRPGGYEQYF. In DNA, the CDR3 is TGTGCCAGCAGTTTAAGGCCCGGGGGATACGAGCAGTACTTC.

This chain connects TRBV14 to TRBJ1-2; D is uncertain. CDR1 SGHDN and CDR2 FVKESK come from the germline V gene. Trimming took off 0 bases at V and 8 bases at J, with 10 bases between the two ends. CDR3 length equals 13 residues. CDR3 DNA sequence: TGTGCCAGCAGCCAAGAAAGGAGGTGGGGCTACACCTTC. Protein product: CASSQERRWGYTF.

This chain joins TRBV3-1 (or the pseudogene TRBV3-2) and TRBJ1-5; D is undetermined. There are 13 residues in the CDR3. Trimming pared 4 bases from V and 6 bases from J, leaving 10 bases between. In germline, CDR1 is LGHDT, CDR2 YNNKEL (reference sequence). CDR3 DNA sequence: TGTGCCAGCAGCCTCGGACTGGGTCAGCCCCAGCATTTT. As protein: CASSLGLGQPQHF.

The chain couples TRBV6-5 to TRBJ1-1; 7 nucleotides agree with TRBD1. The CDR3 has 15 residues. CDR1 and CDR2 from the germline V gene are MNHEY and SVGAGI. Trimming removed 6 bases from V and 5 bases from J; junction bases left unmatched: 12. The CDR3, as DNA: TGTGCCAGCAGGGGTTTCGCAGGGGGGCGTACTGAAGCTTTCTTT. Its protein product is CASRGFAGGRTEAFF.

This chain connects TRBV13 to TRBJ1-3, with 11 bases lining up with TRBD1. The germline V gene has CDR1 PRHDT and CDR2 FYEKMQ (reference sequence). This CDR3 region has 16 residues. The V and J ends lost 5 bases and 8 bases, in that order; junction bases with no gene match: 11. The CDR3 bases are TGTGCCAGCAGCCAGCCTCACCGGGACAGGGGGGACACCATATATTTT. It encodes CASSQPHRDRGDTIYF.

The chain links TRBV30 to TRBJ1-6, with D tentatively TRBD1 (6 bases). The CDR3 totals 13 residues. V was shortened by 5 bases and J by 4 bases, with 9 bases between the two germline ends. Germline V gene data show CDR1 as GTSNPN and CDR2 as SVGIG (reference sequence). The CDR3 loop is CAWSGQYNSPLHF. The CDR3 DNA reads TGTGCCTGGTCCGGACAGTATAATTCACCCCTCCACTTT.

This rearrangement joins TRBV27 to TRBJ1-6; tentative D call: TRBD1 (5 bases). CDR3 length: 13 amino acids. V lost 8 bases and J lost 7, with 12 bases in between. Germline V gene data show CDR1 as MNHEY and CDR2 as SMNVEV (reference sequence). For the CDR3, the DNA is TGTGCCAGCTCGCAGGGCTCCAATTCACCCCTCCACTTT. This encodes CASSQGSNSPLHF.

CDR3 amino acids: CASSLGTGGFQEKLFF. The CDR3, as DNA: TGTGCCAGCAGCTTGGGGACAGGGGGATTTCAAGAAAAACTGTTTTTT. The V and J genes are TRBV5-4 and TRBJ1-4; 10 bases line up with TRBD1. Germline CDR1 is SGHNT and CDR2 is YYREEE (reference sequence). Unmatched junction bases numbered 7, after V lost 0 bases and J lost 8 bases. CDR3 size: 16 residues.

The V and J genes are TRBV4-3 and TRBJ2-1, with D perhaps matching TRBD2 (6 bases). The germline CDR1 and CDR2 sequences are LGHNA and YSLEER. The V and J ends lost 0 bases and 6 bases respectively, with 12 bases between them. There are 15 residues in the CDR3. DNA of the CDR3: TGCGCCAGCAGCCAAGAGGCGGGAATCGGCAATGAGCAGTTCTTC. Its translation: CASSQEAGIGNEQFF.

The genes are TRBV3-1 (or the pseudogene TRBV3-2) and TRBJ2-4; D unclear. Between the trimmed V and J ends, which lost 3 bases and 7 bases, there was a span of 13 bases. This CDR3 comprises 14 residues. CDR1 is LGHDT and CDR2 is YNNKEL in the germline V gene (reference sequence). CDR3 in amino acids: CASSHSVPGNIQYF. The DNA for the CDR3 is TGTGCCAGCAGCCATTCTGTCCCCGGGAACATTCAGTACTTC.

The gene calls are TRBV28 and TRBJ1-1; TRBD1 might be the D (5 bases). The CDR3 consists of 15 residues. The V and J ends lost 5 bases and 1 base respectively, with 14 bases between them. CDR1 MDHEN and CDR2 SYDVKM come from the germline V gene. CDR3 region: CASSPIRTKNTEAFF. CDR3 nucleotide sequence: TGTGCCAGCAGTCCTATAAGGACAAAGAACACTGAAGCTTTCTTT.

This clone appeared once. The chain links TRBV4-1 to TRBJ2-7; possibly TRBD1 for D (5 bases). There are 13 residues in the CDR3. V lost 1 base and J lost 3, with 7 bases in between. The germline gives CDR1 MGHRA, CDR2 YSYEKL. The CDR3 is CASSQVGLYEQYF. The CDR3 DNA reads TGCGCCAGCAGCCAAGTGGGGCTCTACGAGCAGTACTTC.

The V and J genes are TRBV5-1 and TRBJ2-7, with D unresolved. Germline-derived CDR1 and CDR2 are SGHRS and YFSETQ. This CDR3 is built from 13 residues. Trimming took off 4 bases at V and 5 bases at J, with 13 bases between the two ends. CDR3 nucleotide sequence: TGCGCCAGCAGCCTAGGCCCGGGTAACGAGCAGTACTTC. The encoded protein is CASSLGPGNEQYF. Full variable domain (remainder filled in from reference TRBV5-1 and TRBJ2-7): KAGVTQTPRYLIKTRGQQVTLSCSPISGHRSVSWYQQTPGQGLQFLFEYFSETQRNKGNFPGRFSGRQFSNSRSEMNVSTLELGDSALYLCASSLGPGNEQYFGPGTRLTVT.

This chain connects TRBV11-2 to TRBJ2-5; D ambiguous. Trimming pared 3 bases from V and 5 bases from J, leaving 7 bases between. Germline V gives CDR1 SGHAT, CDR2 FQNNGV. This CDR3 region has 12 residues. CDR3 amino acids: CASSFPYETQYF. CDR3 DNA: TGTGCCAGCAGCTTCCCGTATGAGACCCAGTACTTC. The full variable domain, in which reference TRBV11-2 and TRBJ2-5 provide the parts outside the CDR3, is EAGVAQSPRYKIIEKRQSVAFWCNPISGHATLYWYQQILGQGPKLLIQFQNNGVVDDSQLPKDRFSAERLKGVDSTLKIQPAKLEDSAVYLCASSFPYETQYFGPGTRLLVL.

This sequence joins TRBV6-5 and TRBJ1-4; no clear D gene. V dropped 4 bases and J dropped 5 bases, with 8 bases sitting between them. The CDR3 sequence is 13 residues long. CDR1 is MNHEY, CDR2 SVGAGI, per germline. DNA for the CDR3: TGTGCCAGCAGTTTTACAGTAAATGAAAAACTGTTTTTT. This encodes CASSFTVNEKLFF.

This clone was seen only a few times. Other DNA sequences in the sample encode the same CDR3. The J gene is TRBJ2-2, the V gene TRBV24-1; 8 bases fit TRBD1. The ends lost 1 base at V and 5 bases at J; junction bases unmatched: 5. CDR1 is KGHDR, CDR2 SFDVKD, per germline. The CDR3 contains 16 residues. CDR3 protein: CATSDFAGGRTGELFF. As DNA, the CDR3 is TGTGCCACCAGTGATTTTGCAGGGGGCCGAACCGGGGAGCTGTTTTTT.

The V gene is TRBV4-2, the J gene TRBJ1-2, with TRBD1 identical over 8 bases. The CDR3 consists of 15 residues. Germline assignment: CDR1 LGHNA and CDR2 YNFKEQ. The V gene end was trimmed by 1 base and the J gene end by 4 bases; junction bases not matched to a gene: 5. Written as DNA, the CDR3 is TGTGCCAGCAGCCAAGGGGACAGGTTGTTCTATGGCTACACCTTC. It yields the protein CASSQGDRLFYGYTF.

The chain has TRBV7-6 and TRBJ2-2; maybe TRBD1 (5 bases). The ends were cut back, 0 bases at V and 1 base at J, with 12 bases in the middle. This CDR3 has 17 residues. CDR1 is SGHVS and CDR2 is FNYEAQ in the germline V gene. The CDR3 region is CASSLAPAGMNTGELFF. In DNA form, the CDR3 reads TGTGCCAGCAGCTTAGCCCCGGCAGGGATGAACACCGGGGAGCTGTTTTTT. The variable domain in full, completed from reference TRBV7-6 and TRBJ2-2, reads GAGVSQSPRYKVTKRGQDVALRCDPISGHVSLYWYRQALGQGPEFLTYFNYEAQQDKSGLPNDRFSAERPEGSISTLTIQRTEQRDSAMYRCASSLAPAGMNTGELFFGEGSRLTVL.